The 22 T cell receptor beta chains below all came from one sample that was sequenced in a study of neurological immune-mediated disorders. Each CDR3 protein is one row after TCRdb ran MiXCR on the 5' RACE reads. The table records around 33,000 distinct CDR3 sequences, less than 25% of them present only once. Sequenced sample: CD4+ T cells from blood. The receptors originated from a man aged 45-60 years with HTLV-1-associated myelopathy (HAM/TSP).

There are many counts of this clonotype. This chain uses TRBV5-1 with TRBJ2-4; D ambiguous. The V end was cut by 4 bases, the J end by 0 bases, with 17 bases between. The germline V gene has CDR1 SGHRS and CDR2 YFSETQ. The CDR3 length is 17 residues. CDR3 protein: CASSLQDKSQAKNIQYF. The CDR3 DNA follows: TGCGCCAGCAGCCTACAAGACAAGAGTCAAGCCAAAAACATTCAGTACTTC.

This clonotype was counted ten times or more. Here the CDR3 DNA reads TGCAGTGCTAGAGTCGGACAGTCAGCTCAGCCCCAGCATTTT. This encodes CSARVGQSAQPQHF. The chain is built from TRBV20-1 and TRBJ1-5; a possible D gene is TRBD1 (6 bases). Trimming pared 1 base from V and 6 bases from J, leaving 13 bases between. The CDR3 has 14 amino acids. Germline CDR1 is DFQATT and CDR2 is SNEGSKA (reference sequence).

This clonotype showed up many times. The CDR3 region has the DNA TGTGCCAGCAGCTTAGGAGGGAGGGCCTTCCTGGATGAGCAGTTCTTC. It yields the protein CASSLGGRAFLDEQFF. This chain connects TRBV7-3 to TRBJ2-1, with 7 bases identical to TRBD2. The CDR3 is 16 amino acids. Trimming removed 2 bases from V and 8 bases from J; junction bases left unmatched: 12. The germline V gene has CDR1 SGHTA and CDR2 FQGTGA.

The sample holds many counts of this clonotype. The V call is TRBV12-3 or TRBV12-4, the J call TRBJ1-3, with D perhaps TRBD1 (5 bases). The CDR3 length is 12 residues. CDR3 coding DNA: TGTGCGTGGGGCTCCTATGGAAACACCATATATTTT. It encodes CAWGSYGNTIYF.

In its sample, this clonotype ranks as medium-sized. The gene calls are TRBV7-6 and TRBJ1-6; the match to TRBD1 covers 9 bases. V dropped 4 bases and J dropped 10; count of bases not matched to a gene: 5. The CDR3 spans 14 residues. Looked up from germline, CDR1 is SGHVS and CDR2 is FNYEAQ. The CDR3 protein is CASSSRTGESPLHF. The CDR3 DNA is TGTGCCAGCAGCTCCCGGACAGGGGAGTCACCCCTCCACTTT.

This clonotype has at least ten counts. J is TRBJ1-1 and V is TRBV12-3 or TRBV12-4; D may be TRBD1 (5 bases). Trimming removed 3 bases at V and 1 base at J, with 15 bases between. CDR3 length: 16 residues. Here the CDR3 DNA reads TGTGCCAGCAGTTTCTCTACGGGACGGGGGAACACTGAAGCTTTCTTT. Amino acids: CASSFSTGRGNTEAFF.

This clonotype was counted at least ten times. The chain links TRBV5-5 to TRBJ1-1, with D unresolved. The germline CDR1 and CDR2 sequences are SGHKS and YYEKEE (reference sequence). CDR3 length: 15 residues. With 0 bases removed from V and 0 bases from J, the gap between germline ends came to 9 bases. CDR3 amino acids: CASSLEATLNTEAFF. CDR3 bases: TGTGCCAGCAGCTTGGAGGCCACCCTGAACACTGAAGCTTTCTTT.

This clonotype was observed at least ten times. The CDR3 bases are TGTGCCAGCAGCTTTGGAGATGGGTCTAACTATGGCTACACCTTC. This sequence encodes CASSFGDGSNYGYTF. The genes are TRBV11-2 and TRBJ1-2, with no clear D. CDR1 is SGHAT, CDR2 FQNNGV, per germline. The CDR3 is 15 amino acids. Trimming took 3 bases from V and 0 from J, leaving 11 bases between them.

The V and J genes are TRBV5-1 and TRBJ1-2, with 7 bases lining up with TRBD1. V lost 3 bases to trimming and J lost 3 bases; unmatched junction nucleotides: 5. CDR1 and CDR2 (germline): SGHRS, YFSETQ. This CDR3 comprises 14 residues. The CDR3: CASSWTTGDYGYTF. CDR3 in DNA: TGCGCCAGCAGCTGGACCACAGGGGACTATGGCTACACCTTC.

V and J are TRBV2 and TRBJ2-7; 10 bases map to TRBD1. The CDR3 is 15 residues long. CDR1 and CDR2 from the germline V gene are SNHLY and FYNNEI. Trimming took 4 bases from V and 6 from J; bases not matched to a gene: 9. The CDR3 DNA follows: TGTGCCAGCAGTGGTTCCGGGACAGGGGTTAGCGAGCAGTACTTC. Amino acid sequence: CASSGSGTGVSEQYF.

In its sample, this clonotype was seen many times. The rearrangement joins TRBV20-1 to TRBJ2-3, with 12 bases identical to TRBD2. Losses at the gene ends were 5 bases for V and 0 bases for J; bases not matched to a gene: 9. Per the germline V gene, CDR1 is DFQATT and CDR2 is SNEGSKA (reference sequence). This CDR3 spans 17 amino acids. DNA for the CDR3: TGCAGTGCTCCTAGCGGGGGGGCCGTTACTAGCACAGATACGCAGTATTTT. This sequence encodes CSAPSGGAVTSTDTQYF.

J is TRBJ2-2 and V is TRBV4-3; D remains unclear. V lost 4 bases to trimming and J lost 7 bases, with 10 bases between them. Germline CDR1 reads LGHNA; CDR2 reads YSLEER. The CDR3 runs 13 residues. The CDR3 DNA reads TGCGCCAGCAGCCCCCTCCCGGGCGGGGAGCTGTTTTTT. Translating gives CASSPLPGGELFF.

This clonotype appeared many times. The rearrangement links TRBV5-1 to TRBJ1-2; tentatively, D is TRBD1 (5 bases). Germline lookup yields CDR1 SGHRS and CDR2 YFSETQ. V was cut by 2 bases and J by 5 bases, with 10 bases left in between. The CDR3 runs to 13 residues. CDR3 bases: TGCGCCAGCAGCTTATCTCCAGGGTATGGCTACACCTTC. It translates to CASSLSPGYGYTF.

V and J are TRBV6-6 and TRBJ1-2, with TRBD1 matching over 8 bases. Germline V lookup: CDR1 MNHNY, CDR2 SVGAGI (reference sequence). V lost 6 bases to trimming and J lost 6 bases; unmatched junction nucleotides: 9. This CDR3 region has 14 residues. This chain's CDR3 is CASSQQGERHGYTF. CDR3 sequence (DNA): TGTGCCAGCAGCCAACAGGGGGAGCGTCATGGCTACACCTTC.

This clonotype has at least ten counts. V gene TRBV14 combines with J gene TRBJ1-1; tentatively, D is TRBD1 (5 bases). Germline V gives CDR1 SGHDN, CDR2 FVKESK. V dropped 2 bases and J dropped 12 bases, with 16 bases sitting between them. This CDR3 spans 13 amino acids. In DNA, the CDR3 is TGTGCCAGCAGCCAATTCGGGGGTGGATATACTTTCTTT. This gives the protein CASSQFGGGYTFF.

In this sample, this clonotype turned up many times. The DNA for the CDR3 is TGCAGCGTTGAAGAGGGGGCAGGGTACAATGAGCAGTTCTTC. Translation: CSVEEGAGYNEQFF. V and J are TRBV29-1 and TRBJ2-1; a possible D gene is TRBD1 (6 bases). V was clipped by 0 bases and J by 4 bases, with 10 bases between them. The CDR3 is made up of 14 amino acids. The germline gives CDR1 SQVTM, CDR2 ANQGSEA.

At least ten counts were recorded for this clonotype. The V and J genes are TRBV7-2 and TRBJ2-4; possibly TRBD1 or TRBD2 for D (5 bases each). Germline V gene data show CDR1 as SGHTA and CDR2 as FQGNSA. This CDR3 spans 15 amino acids. The V end was cut by 0 bases, the J end by 0 bases, with 6 bases between. The CDR3 reads CASSLAGPAKNIQYF. The CDR3 DNA sequence: TGTGCCAGCAGCTTAGCGGGACCAGCCAAAAACATTCAGTACTTC.

This clonotype is judged medium-sized. This chain links TRBV18 with TRBJ2-5; 8 bases line up with TRBD1. The J segment lost 2 bases and the V segment lost 6 bases, leaving 5 bases of the junction unmatched. The CDR3 runs to 14 residues. CDR1 KGHSH and CDR2 LQKENI come from the germline V gene. The DNA for the CDR3 is TGTGCCAGCTCGTACAGGGGGAAACAAGAGACCCAGTACTTC. Residues: CASSYRGKQETQYF.

This clonotype came up many times. This chain joins TRBV5-8 and TRBJ1-2, with D hard to call. CDR1 is SGHTS and CDR2 is YDEGEE in the germline V gene. Trimming removed 0 bases at V and 4 bases at J, with 13 bases between. The CDR3 consists of 15 residues. CDR3 region: CASSLDNLATYGYTF. CDR3 DNA: TGTGCCAGCAGCTTGGATAACCTAGCCACCTATGGCTACACCTTC.

V gene TRBV15 combines with J gene TRBJ1-1, with 7 bases matching TRBD1. From germline, CDR1 is LNHNV and CDR2 YYDKDF (reference sequence). V lost 3 bases, J lost 4 bases, and 11 bases stayed unmatched. The CDR3 sequence is 16 residues long. The CDR3 region has the DNA TGTGCCACCAGCAGCGACAGGGTAGCATTAGGCACTGAAGCTTTCTTT. This translates into CATSSDRVALGTEAFF.

This clonotype was recorded a few times. V and J are TRBV19 and TRBJ2-1, with D perhaps TRBD2 (5 bases). The germline V gene encodes CDR1 LNHDA and CDR2 SQIVND (reference sequence). This CDR3 contains 15 residues. Trimming shortened V by 6 bases and J by 0 bases, and 12 bases separated the two germline ends. The CDR3 is CASSGERSSYNEQFF. Written as DNA, the CDR3 is TGTGCCAGTAGCGGCGAGCGGTCCTCCTACAATGAGCAGTTCTTC.

The table lists this clonotype with many counts. The chain couples TRBV11-2 to TRBJ1-2; no clear D gene. The V and J ends lost 5 bases and 5 bases respectively, with 18 bases between them. The CDR3 loop spans 15 amino acids. From germline, CDR1 is SGHAT and CDR2 FQNNGV. The CDR3 DNA reads TGTGCCAGCAGCCCCAGCCTAGGACCACAGTATGGCTACACCTTC. Its translation is CASSPSLGPQYGYTF.